This TCR beta chain appears in the sequencing data of a study of T cells expressing NK-cell markers. Study-level information: Sorted CD3+CD56+NKG2C+, CD3+CD56+NKG2C- and CD3+CD56-NKG2C+ T-cell subsets were beta-chain profiled.

Per germline, CDR1 PRHDT and CDR2 FYEKMQ (reference sequence). The CDR3 has 17 amino acids. In generating TCR beta cDNA, 5'RACE template switching with UMIs was used. TCRdb reprocessed the 5' RACE reads and reports one entry per CDR3 protein, with no DNA. The sample features about 150,000 distinct CDR3 sequences, with around 35% in its top ten. The sample was blood T cells: a sorted CD56 or NKG2C T cell subset, CD4+ or CD8+ T cells, or bulk PBMC T cells (not recorded which). The chain joins TRBV13 to TRBJ2-2; there is no DNA to check the TCRdb D call of TRBD2. The TCR was taken from a woman in her 50s in good health. This CDR3 is CASSEGLSAHDTGELFF.